This is a list of T cell receptor beta chains from one sample in a study of blood T cell repertoires in COVID-19. TCRdb keeps only in-frame clones here, not all; method: immunoSEQ multiplex PCR. The profile shows fewer than 400,000 clones, less than 85% of them singletons. Sequences were obtained from PBMCs or T cells enriched from blood (not recorded which). The receptors here all came from a woman in her twenties or thirties who had been exposed to COVID-19. CDR3s include the opening cysteine and the closing phenylalanine or tryptophan.

V gene: TRBV7-9; J gene: TRBJ2-1; CDR3 protein: CASSLGSLNEQFF
V gene: TRBV3-1/TRBV3-2; J gene: TRBJ2-2; CDR3 protein: CASSQGTTNTGELFF
V gene: TRBV30; J gene: TRBJ2-7; CDR3 protein: CAWRPGLAGVEQYF
V gene: TRBV3-1/TRBV3-2; J gene: TRBJ2-2; CDR3 protein: CASSPGEGGELFF
V gene: TRBV10-3; J gene: TRBJ2-1; CDR3 protein: CAISEYRGTSYNEQFF
V gene: TRBV5-1; J gene: TRBJ1-2; CDR3 protein: CASSLDLGRNGYTF
V gene: TRBV6-5; J gene: TRBJ2-7; CDR3 protein: CASRMDRLHEQYF
V gene: TRBV11-2; J gene: TRBJ2-7; CDR3 protein: CASSSTGTGVYEQYF
V gene: TRBV6-5; J gene: TRBJ2-7; CDR3 protein: CASRDPSGSRYEQYF
V gene: TRBV27; J gene: TRBJ2-3; CDR3 protein: CASSLLGLASSTDTQYF
V gene: TRBV2; J gene: TRBJ1-2; CDR3 protein: CASSETQTGRQGYTF
V gene: TRBV12-3/TRBV12-4; J gene: TRBJ1-1; CDR3 protein: CASSRGGETEAFF
V gene: TRBV30; J gene: TRBJ1-6; CDR3 protein: CAWSYRENSPLHF
V gene: TRBV6-5; J gene: TRBJ2-5; CDR3 protein: CASSYVSGAIQETQYF
V gene: TRBV14; J gene: TRBJ1-2; CDR3 protein: CASSQGIERRDGYTF
V gene: TRBV5-6; J gene: TRBJ1-2; CDR3 protein: CASSLDQGYGYTF
V gene: TRBV7-9; J gene: TRBJ2-7; CDR3 protein: CASSWSVAYEQYF
V gene: TRBV28; J gene: TRBJ1-3; CDR3 protein: CASSLSGNTIYF
V gene: TRBV15; J gene: TRBJ1-3; CDR3 protein: CATSQNGGEGNTIYF
V gene: TRBV19; J gene: TRBJ1-1; CDR3 protein: CASSRGQGNTEAFF
V gene: TRBV6-5; J gene: TRBJ1-5; CDR3 protein: CASGRDTKGNQPQHF
V gene: TRBV10-3; J gene: TRBJ1-1; CDR3 protein: CAISPDRGNTEAFF
V gene: TRBV28; J gene: TRBJ1-1; CDR3 protein: CASSAPVGVNTEAFF
V gene: TRBV20-1; J gene: TRBJ2-2; CDR3 protein: CSASGRGVDTGELFF
V gene: TRBV7-9; J gene: TRBJ1-5; CDR3 protein: CASRTGANQPQHF
V gene: TRBV7-2; J gene: TRBJ1-2; CDR3 protein: CASSLYREGNGYTF
V gene: TRBV25-1; J gene: TRBJ1-5; CDR3 protein: CASSPFSGRQPQHF
V gene: TRBV4-3; J gene: TRBJ2-7; CDR3 protein: CASSEGLAGVGYEQYF
V gene: TRBV5-1; J gene: TRBJ2-5; CDR3 protein: CASREKGKTQYF
V gene: TRBV7-2; J gene: TRBJ2-7; CDR3 protein: CASSLIGGLAGYEQYF
V gene: TRBV5-4; J gene: TRBJ1-5; CDR3 protein: CASYIQGANQPQHF